The 10 T cell receptor beta chains below were found in one sample sequenced in a study of stem cell transplantation in POMP-related autoinflammatory disease. Repertoires were generated with immunoSEQ multiplex PCR, while TCRdb's copy carries only in-frame clones and drops some. Of approximately 23,000 clones listed, roughly four fifths were seen once; the top ten hold more than 2.5%. The starting material was CD4+ T cells from PBMCs, obtained before stem cell transplantation. These receptor sequences come from a human donor with POMP-related autoinflammation and immune dysregulation (PRAID).

A single count supports this clone. Here the CDR3 DNA reads TGTGCCAGCAGCTTAGCGACAGGATTGAACACTGAAGCTTTCTTT. Translating it yields CASSLATGLNTEAFF. The rearrangement links TRBV7-2 to TRBJ1-1, with D maybe TRBD1 (6 bases). CDR1 and CDR2 from the germline V gene are SGHTA and FQGNSA. The CDR3 has 15 residues. V lost 0 bases and J lost 0, with 8 bases in between.

This chain links TRBV18 with TRBJ2-5; D might be TRBD1 (6 bases). CDR1 and CDR2 (germline): KGHSH, LQKENI. The CDR3 loop spans 16 amino acids. Trimming shortened V by 1 base and J by 2 bases, and 14 bases separated the two germline ends. CDR3 sequence: CASSPQAAGVQETQYF. CDR3 DNA: TGTGCCAGCTCACCACAGGCGGCAGGGGTTCAAGAGACCCAGTACTTC.

The rearrangement uses TRBV6-4 and TRBJ2-4, with 9 bases that match TRBD2. The junction had 12 bases not matched to a gene; V was cut back by 5 bases and J by 7 bases. Germline lookup yields CDR1 MRHNA and CDR2 SNTAGT. The length of the CDR3 is 16 residues. The CDR3 coding sequence is TGTGCCAGCAGTCACCTAGCGGGACGGAGTAAGAACATTCAGTACTTC. Translated, it gives CASSHLAGRSKNIQYF.

This sequence joins TRBV27 and TRBJ1-2, with a tentative D call TRBD1 (5 bases). V dropped 3 bases and J dropped 7 bases, with 12 bases sitting between them. Germline V CDR1 and CDR2: MNHEY, SMNVEV (reference sequence). The CDR3 contains 13 residues. For the CDR3, the DNA is TGTGCCAGCAGTTTTCCCGGGGCCGGTGGCTACACCTTC. Translation gives CASSFPGAGGYTF.

The chain carries TRBV19 and TRBJ1-5, with D possibly being TRBD1 (6 bases). With 2 bases removed from V and 7 bases from J, the gap between germline ends came to 15 bases. CDR1 and CDR2 (germline): LNHDA, SQIVND (reference sequence). The CDR3 spans 15 residues. The CDR3 DNA follows: TGTGCCAGTAGTATAAGTGGGGGGGCTAGGCAGCCCCAGCATTTT. Translated, it gives CASSISGGARQPQHF.

The V gene is TRBV28, the J gene TRBJ1-2; D is undetermined. The CDR3 runs to 13 residues. V gave up 2 bases and J gave up 2 bases, with 6 bases separating them. CDR1 MDHEN and CDR2 SYDVKM come from the germline V gene. CDR3 in DNA: TGTGCCAGCAGTTTACCAGCAAACTATGGCTACACCTTC. It is translated as CASSLPANYGYTF.

CDR3 sequence (DNA): TGCGCCAGCAGTAAGGACAGGTTAGTCCACGAGCAGTACTTC. Translating gives CASSKDRLVHEQYF. The V gene is TRBV4-1, the J gene TRBJ2-7, with 7 bases aligning to TRBD1. This CDR3 contains 14 residues. The V gene's germline CDR1 is MGHRA and CDR2 YSYEKL. Trimming removed 6 bases from V and 5 bases from J; junction bases left unmatched: 10.

The gene calls are TRBV27 and TRBJ2-3; 7 positions agree with TRBD2. CDR1 is MNHEY, CDR2 SMNVEV, per germline (reference sequence). CDR3 size: 16 residues. J was trimmed by 2 bases and V by 8 bases; bases with no gene match: 13. The CDR3 region is CASSRTGTTFTDTQYF. CDR3 coding DNA: TGTGCCAGCTCAAGGACCGGGACTACCTTCACAGATACGCAGTATTTT.

The chain is built from TRBV19 and TRBJ1-1; a possible D gene is TRBD1 (6 bases). The germline CDR1 and CDR2 sequences are LNHDA and SQIVND (reference sequence). Trimming removed 9 bases from V and 4 bases from J, with 15 bases in between. The CDR3 spans 13 residues. The CDR3 coding sequence is TGTGCCAGCCGAGGGGGGCGCGGCACTGAAGCTTTCTTT. Translation: CASRGGRGTEAFF.

The rearrangement uses TRBV7-6 and TRBJ2-2; 9 nucleotides line up with TRBD2. J gave up 4 bases and V 5 bases, and 11 bases lay outside the gene matches. The CDR3 length is 17 residues. Looked up from germline, CDR1 is SGHVS and CDR2 is FNYEAQ. The CDR3 reads CASSLLRAGGPTGELFF. CDR3 nucleotide sequence: TGTGCCAGCAGCCTACTGAGGGCGGGAGGGCCCACCGGGGAGCTGTTTTTT.